This TCR beta chain was documented in a study of cytomegalovirus exposure and HLA in healthy donors. This clone was counted once. Its antigen is as yet unknown. Study-level findings and limits: TRBV6-2, TRBV6-3 and some other V segments were excluded as indistinguishable. Earlier analysis looked at TCR beta V segments, and most were productive about 90% or about 30% of the time. As a later analysis revealed, the rate of TCR association differed by HLA locus, with DRB1 most and HLA-C fewest.

Trimming left V 3 bases short and J 2 bases short, with 13 bases between. Germline V gene sequence: CDR1 LGHNA, CDR2 YSLEER. The CDR3 has 15 amino acids. The PCR ran on 60 Vbeta and 13 Jbeta primers. Some clones are missing from TCRdb's copy, which holds only in-frame ones; the method was immunoSEQ multiplex PCR. The sample records around 150,000 clones, approximately 79% being singletons. V is TRBV4-3 and J is TRBJ2-5; D is perhaps TRBD2 (6 bases). The sequence came from a man aged 35 to 55 in good health and CMV-seropositive. The sequenced sample was PBMCs. The CDR3 region has the DNA TGCGCCAGCAGCCAGGTCCCGGGACTGCAAGAGACCCAGTACTTC. Residues: CASSQVPGLQETQYF.